Below, 27 T cell receptor beta chains from the same sample are listed, as sequenced in a study of blood T cell repertoires in COVID-19. Some clones are missing from TCRdb's copy, which holds only in-frame ones; the method was immunoSEQ multiplex PCR. Of roughly 200,000 clones listed, roughly four fifths are singletons. The sample comprised peripheral blood. The receptors derive from a man between 50 and 59 years old with active or convalescent COVID-19.

This rearrangement joins TRBV30 to TRBJ2-3; 14 positions agree with TRBD2. With 0 bases clipped from V and 6 bases from J, the junction kept 5 bases outside the gene matches. Germline V gene data show CDR1 as GTSNPN and CDR2 as SVGIG (reference sequence). The CDR3 contains 16 residues. The CDR3 DNA reads as TGTGCCTGGAGTGTAATGGGGACTAGCGGGGGCGATACGCAGTATTTT. This gives the protein CAWSVMGTSGGDTQYF.

This clone was detected only once. This chain uses TRBV11-3 with TRBJ2-3; 8 positions agree with TRBD2. V lost 4 bases, J lost 0 bases, and 12 bases stayed unmatched. Looked up from germline, CDR1 is SGHNT and CDR2 is YENEEA. The CDR3 extends over 18 amino acids. The CDR3 coding sequence is TGTGCCAGCAGCTCCGGGGTAGCGGGGTTCGCTAGCACAGATACGCAGTATTTT. This gives the protein CASSSGVAGFASTDTQYF.

J is TRBJ1-1 and V is TRBV10-3, with D maybe TRBD1 (5 bases). The V end was cut by 3 bases, the J end by 4 bases, with 15 bases between. The V gene's germline CDR1 is ENHRY and CDR2 SYGVKD. The CDR3 loop spans 15 amino acids. This chain's CDR3 is CAISESRDRITEAFF. The CDR3 DNA is TGTGCCATCAGTGAAAGCAGGGATAGGATCACTGAAGCTTTCTTT.

The chain links TRBV30 to TRBJ1-2, with D uncertain. Germline V gene data show CDR1 as GTSNPN and CDR2 as SVGIG (reference sequence). The CDR3 is made up of 13 amino acids. Deletions cut 4 bases from V and 3 bases from J, with 12 bases between. The CDR3 DNA follows: TGTGCCTGGACCCTCTCAGGTGACTATGGCTACACCTTC. It yields the protein CAWTLSGDYGYTF.

The rearrangement links TRBV15 to TRBJ1-1; 7 positions match TRBD1. J gave up 4 bases and V 2 bases, and 7 bases lay outside the gene matches. The germline gives CDR1 LNHNV, CDR2 YYDKDF (reference sequence). This CDR3 contains 15 residues. In DNA form, the CDR3 reads TGTGCCACCAGCAGACACAGGGGTGGGGGCACTGAAGCTTTCTTT. Amino acids: CATSRHRGGGTEAFF.

This chain joins TRBV5-1 and TRBJ2-2; 7 bases agree with TRBD1. This CDR3 contains 16 residues. Germline loops: CDR1 SGHRS, CDR2 YFSETQ. V shed 1 base, J shed 2 bases, and the junction held 5 bases outside the gene matches. CDR3 in DNA: TGCGCCAGCAGCTTGCGACAGGGTCTAAACACCGGGGAGCTGTTTTTT. Amino acid sequence: CASSLRQGLNTGELFF.

V is TRBV19 and J is TRBJ2-2, with TRBD2 matching over 7 bases. The J segment lost 5 bases and the V segment lost 6 bases, leaving 6 bases of the junction unmatched. CDR1 is LNHDA and CDR2 is SQIVND in the germline V gene (reference sequence). CDR3 size: 14 residues. The CDR3, as DNA: TGTGCCAGTAGCGGGGGGTGGAAGACCGGGGAGCTGTTTTTT. Protein sequence: CASSGGWKTGELFF.

The chain joins TRBV12-3 or TRBV12-4 to TRBJ2-7; TRBD1 aligns across 9 bases. The J segment lost 5 bases and the V segment lost 10 bases, leaving 9 bases of the junction unmatched. This CDR3 is 13 amino acids long. As DNA, the CDR3 is TGTGCCACCAGAGGGACAGGGACCCACGAGCAGTACTTC. Protein product: CATRGTGTHEQYF.

This clone was seen just once. The CDR3 region is CASSEGLTNEQFF. The CDR3 DNA sequence: TGTGCCAGCAGCGAGGGACTAACCAATGAGCAGTTCTTC. The chain couples TRBV9 to TRBJ2-1; 7 nucleotides line up with TRBD2. CDR3 size: 13 residues. Germline loops: CDR1 SGDLS, CDR2 YYNGEE. Trimming removed 3 bases from V and 6 bases from J; junction bases left unmatched: 3.

J is TRBJ1-1 and V is TRBV14; TRBD1 aligns across 11 bases. V was pared by 4 bases and J by 5 bases, with 6 bases of the junction left unmatched. Germline CDR1 SGHDN, CDR2 FVKESK. CDR3 size: 15 residues. The CDR3 is CASSPTGTGGTEAFF. DNA for the CDR3: TGTGCCAGCAGCCCTACTGGGACAGGGGGGACTGAAGCTTTCTTT. The complete variable domain, with remaining parts taken from reference TRBV14 and TRBJ1-1, reads EAGVTQFPSHSVIEKGQTVTLRCDPISGHDNLYWYRRVMGKEIKFLLHFVKESKQDESGMPNNRFLAERTGGTYSTLKVQPAELEDSGVYFCASSPTGTGGTEAFFGQGTRLTVV.

This chain connects TRBV6-2 or TRBV6-3 to TRBJ2-4; possibly TRBD2 for D (5 bases). The CDR3 spans 19 residues. Germline V gene lookup returns CDR1 MNHEY and CDR2 SVGEGT. Trimming pared 5 bases from V and 3 bases from J, leaving 26 bases between. CDR3 DNA sequence: TGTGCCAGCAGTCATTCCCCACAAGCCCGGGGTATGGGCAAAAACATTCAGTACTTC. It codes for CASSHSPQARGMGKNIQYF.

V and J are TRBV27 and TRBJ2-7, with TRBD2 identical over 7 bases. The CDR3 runs to 15 residues. J gave up 3 bases and V 7 bases, and 12 bases lay outside the gene matches. The V gene's germline CDR1 is MNHEY and CDR2 SMNVEV (reference sequence). CDR3 DNA sequence: TGTGCCAGCACCCCCCGGAGACTAGCAGTCTACGAGCAGTACTTC. This sequence encodes CASTPRRLAVYEQYF.

The gene calls are TRBV19 and TRBJ1-6; D gene unclear. From germline, CDR1 is LNHDA and CDR2 SQIVND (reference sequence). Trimming removed 3 bases from V and 10 bases from J, with 16 bases in between. The CDR3 consists of 15 residues. The CDR3: CASSILVHTESPLHF. In DNA form, the CDR3 reads TGTGCCAGTAGTATCTTGGTCCACACGGAGTCACCCCTCCACTTT.

The V gene is TRBV7-8, the J gene TRBJ1-1, with TRBD1 matching 8 bases. Germline CDR1 SGHVS, CDR2 FQNEAQ. The J segment lost 1 base and the V segment lost 5 bases, leaving 9 bases of the junction unmatched. The CDR3 length is 16 residues. The CDR3 DNA is TGTGCCAGCAGCCCCACAGGGGGAGCCGGGAACACTGAAGCTTTCTTT. Translating it yields CASSPTGGAGNTEAFF.

This clone was picked up a small number of times. The chain combines TRBV4-1 with TRBJ2-1; no clear D. This CDR3 region has 15 residues. Germline V gives CDR1 MGHRA, CDR2 YSYEKL. Trimming took off 0 bases at V and 5 bases at J, with 11 bases between the two ends. CDR3 nucleotide sequence: TGCGCCAGCAGCCAAGATGAGAAAGTGGACAATGAGCAGTTCTTC. Encoded protein: CASSQDEKVDNEQFF.

The rearrangement joins TRBV15 to TRBJ2-7; maybe TRBD1 (8 bases). Trimming left V 4 bases short and J 5 bases short, with 21 bases between. Germline V gives CDR1 LNHNV, CDR2 YYDKDF (reference sequence). The CDR3 consists of 16 residues. The CDR3 DNA reads as TGTGCCACCAGCACCAACAGGGGGGGACGCGTCCACGAGCAGTACTTC. The encoded protein is CATSTNRGGRVHEQYF.

The chain combines TRBV7-9 with TRBJ1-6, with 7 nucleotides matching TRBD1. The CDR3 contains 17 residues. J was trimmed by 1 base and V by 1 base; bases with no gene match: 4. CDR1 and CDR2 (germline): SEHNR, FQNEAQ (reference sequence). Written as DNA, the CDR3 is TGTGCCAGCAGCTTAGGACAGGGTGGATCCTATAATTCACCCCTCCACTTT. As protein: CASSLGQGGSYNSPLHF.

V gene TRBV4-3 combines with J gene TRBJ1-6; no firm D call. The length of the CDR3 is 13 residues. The germline gives CDR1 LGHNA, CDR2 YSLEER. Trimming removed 0 bases from V and 10 bases from J, with 7 bases in between. The CDR3 reads CASSQDRGSPLHF. The DNA for the CDR3 is TGCGCCAGCAGCCAAGATCGCGGGTCACCCCTCCACTTT.

The chain joins TRBV20-1 to TRBJ2-5; D possibly corresponds to TRBD2 (6 bases). V lost 3 bases, J lost 5 bases, and 13 bases lay in between. The length of the CDR3 is 13 residues. Germline V lookup: CDR1 DFQATT, CDR2 SNEGSKA (reference sequence). CDR3 nucleotides: TGCAGTGCTAGTGCCGGGACTTCGGAGACCCAGTACTTC. Its protein product is CSASAGTSETQYF.

The rearrangement joins TRBV6-5 to TRBJ1-2; 7 positions agree with TRBD1. Germline V lookup: CDR1 MNHEY, CDR2 SVGAGI. There are 14 residues in the CDR3. V lost 0 bases to trimming and J lost 5 bases; unmatched junction nucleotides: 3. This CDR3 is CASSYSGGRYGYTF. The CDR3, as DNA: TGTGCCAGCAGTTACTCAGGGGGCAGGTATGGCTACACCTTC.

This clone was detected once. CDR3 nucleotide sequence: TGTGCCAGCAGTGAAGGAGAACCTTACAATGAGCAGTTCTTC. This encodes CASSEGEPYNEQFF. V usage is TRBV6-1 and J usage is TRBJ2-1; D is unclear. The germline V and J ends were trimmed by 1 base and 4 bases, with 8 bases remaining between them. Germline V gives CDR1 MNHNS, CDR2 SASEGT. CDR3 length equals 14 residues.

The chain links TRBV7-2 to TRBJ2-7, with TRBD1 as a possible D gene (6 bases). This CDR3 is built from 13 residues. Trimming shortened V by 1 base and J by 11 bases, and 15 bases separated the two germline ends. The germline CDR1 and CDR2 sequences are SGHTA and FQGNSA. CDR3 protein: CASSLGTVEAEYF. The CDR3 nucleotides read TGTGCCAGCAGCTTAGGGACAGTGGAGGCTGAGTACTTC.

This clone was seen only once. V gene TRBV10-3 combines with J gene TRBJ1-2; no firm D call. The CDR3 is 14 amino acids. Germline V gene data show CDR1 as ENHRY and CDR2 as SYGVKD. Trimming cost V 11 bases and J 1 base, with 17 bases left between them. CDR3 region: CASSVGSNNYGYTF. The CDR3 nucleotides are TGTGCCTCGAGCGTTGGGAGCAATAACTATGGCTACACCTTC.

In its sample, this clone was seen a few times. This chain uses TRBV3-1 (or the pseudogene TRBV3-2) with TRBJ2-1; TRBD2 matches at 8 bases. Germline lookup yields CDR1 LGHDT and CDR2 YNNKEL (reference sequence). CDR3 length: 16 residues. With 0 bases clipped from V and 4 bases from J, the junction kept 5 bases outside the gene matches. This chain's CDR3 is CASSQDKRGIYNEQFF. CDR3 coding DNA: TGTGCCAGCAGCCAAGATAAGCGGGGGATTTACAATGAGCAGTTCTTC.

This rearrangement joins TRBV6-1 to TRBJ1-5, with TRBD1 as a possible D gene (5 bases). The CDR3 has 15 residues. The germline gives CDR1 MNHNS, CDR2 SASEGT. Trimming stripped 1 base from V and 4 bases from J, with 11 bases between. The CDR3 spells CASSEDPGKNQPQHF. Here the CDR3 DNA reads TGTGCCAGCAGTGAAGATCCAGGGAAGAATCAGCCCCAGCATTTT.

The chain uses TRBV27 and TRBJ2-1, with 9 bases that match TRBD1. Germline V gene sequence: CDR1 MNHEY, CDR2 SMNVEV (reference sequence). CDR3 length: 15 amino acids. J lost 6 bases, V lost 6 bases, and 9 bases had no gene match. The CDR3 reads CASSQLGQGVNEQFF. The CDR3 region has the DNA TGTGCCAGCAGCCAGTTGGGACAGGGAGTCAATGAGCAGTTCTTC.

The chain has TRBV19 and TRBJ1-1, with D hard to call. Germline V gene lookup returns CDR1 LNHDA and CDR2 SQIVND (reference sequence). V was trimmed by 3 bases and J by 2 bases, leaving 7 bases between them. The CDR3 contains 13 residues. The CDR3 region is CASSILVNTEAFF. The CDR3 coding sequence is TGTGCCAGTAGTATTCTTGTCAACACTGAAGCTTTCTTT.